Below, 21 T cell receptor beta chains from the same sample are listed, as sequenced in a study of T cell repertoires in cytomegalovirus infection. Their recognized antigens are unknown. TCRdb itself ran the reads through MiXCR, one entry per CDR3 protein. The repertoire holds about 58,000 distinct CDR3 sequences, with 15% to 25% as singletons. The material was CD8+ T cells from cultured PBMCs, obtained from culture after CMV antigen stimulation. Every receptor here comes from a human donor in good health (CMV status not recorded). Some clones in this sample may be carry-over from other donors' samples.

The rearrangement uses TRBV19 and TRBJ2-1; TRBD1 might be the D (6 bases). This CDR3 contains 16 residues. The V end was cut by 7 bases, the J end by 2 bases, with 18 bases between. Germline assignment: CDR1 LNHDA and CDR2 SQIVND (reference sequence). The CDR3 sequence is CASTLGGQNPYNEQFF. In DNA, the CDR3 is TGTGCCAGTACCCTAGGGGGACAAAACCCCTACAATGAGCAGTTCTTC. Filled out from reference TRBV19 and TRBJ2-1, the complete variable domain reads DGGITQSPKYLFRKEGQNVTLSCEQNLNHDAMYWYRQDPGQGLRLIYYSQIVNDFQKGDIAEGYSVSREKKESFPLTVTSAQKNPTAFYLCASTLGGQNPYNEQFFGPGTRLTVL.

This clonotype showed up many times. This chain connects TRBV7-6 to TRBJ2-2, with D possibly TRBD1 on 6 matching bases. Germline V gene lookup returns CDR1 SGHVS and CDR2 FNYEAQ. The CDR3 is 17 residues long. V gave up 5 bases and J gave up 1 base, with 17 bases separating them. The CDR3 loop reads CASSQGGAELNTGELFF. CDR3 bases: TGTGCCAGCAGCCAAGGGGGAGCGGAATTGAACACCGGGGAGCTGTTTTTT.

The chain links TRBV27 to TRBJ2-1; 13 bases agree with TRBD2. Germline V gene lookup returns CDR1 MNHEY and CDR2 SMNVEV (reference sequence). V shed 8 bases and J 4 bases; nucleotides not matched to a gene: 5. The length of the CDR3 is 15 residues. The CDR3 DNA reads TGTGCCAGCGGAAGGACTAGCGGGAGATACAATGAGCAGTTCTTC. Protein: CASGRTSGRYNEQFF.

V is TRBV7-9 and J is TRBJ1-1; no definite D call. Trimming pared 6 bases from V and 5 bases from J, leaving 10 bases between. Germline CDR1 and CDR2: SEHNR and FQNEAQ (reference sequence). This CDR3 has 12 residues. CDR3 sequence (DNA): TGTGCCAGCAGTTATACGCTAACTGAAGCTTTCTTT. Protein product: CASSYTLTEAFF.

There are many counts of this clonotype. The gene calls are TRBV28 and TRBJ1-2; D perhaps matches TRBD1 (5 bases). Germline CDR1 and CDR2: MDHEN and SYDVKM. This CDR3 is built from 14 residues. With 6 bases removed from V and 2 bases from J, the gap between germline ends came to 13 bases. CDR3 amino acids: CASSPHGGNYGYTF. As DNA, the CDR3 is TGTGCCAGCAGCCCTCATGGGGGGAACTATGGCTACACCTTC.

The chain couples TRBV19 to TRBJ2-2; D is unresolved. This CDR3 is 14 amino acids long. Germline V gene data show CDR1 as LNHDA and CDR2 as SQIVND (reference sequence). Trimming shortened V by 0 bases and J by 8 bases, and 10 bases separated the two germline ends. The CDR3 region is CASSIETPSGELFF. CDR3 coding DNA: TGTGCCAGTAGTATAGAGACCCCAAGTGGGGAGCTGTTTTTT.

This rearrangement joins TRBV27 to TRBJ1-6, with 7 bases identical to TRBD1. This CDR3 spans 16 amino acids. Per germline, CDR1 MNHEY and CDR2 SMNVEV (reference sequence). V was pared by 4 bases and J by 8 bases, with 11 bases of the junction left unmatched. CDR3 amino acids: CASSSARQGGHSPLHF. CDR3 DNA: TGTGCCAGCAGTTCCGCCCGACAGGGAGGACATTCACCCCTCCACTTT.

The chain employs TRBV7-9 and TRBJ1-2; D uncertain. The CDR3 is made up of 12 amino acids. Germline assignment: CDR1 SEHNR and CDR2 FQNEAQ (reference sequence). Trimming cost V 1 base and J 4 bases, with 4 bases left between them. The CDR3 bases are TGTGCCAGCAGCTTAGGGCCCTATGGCTACACCTTC. It translates to CASSLGPYGYTF.

This clonotype was detected only a few times. The genes are TRBV12-3 or TRBV12-4 and TRBJ2-2; no definite D call. V was cut by 2 bases and J by 1 base, with 11 bases left in between. The CDR3 covers 16 residues. DNA of the CDR3: TGTGCCAGCAGTTTACCCCTCTGGATGAACACCGGGGAGCTGTTTTTT. It is translated as CASSLPLWMNTGELFF.

The J gene is TRBJ2-7, the V gene TRBV7-7; 7 bases agree with TRBD1. Losses at the gene ends were 0 bases for V and 2 bases for J; bases not matched to a gene: 4. CDR1 is SSHAT and CDR2 is FNYEAQ in the germline V gene (reference sequence). The CDR3 is 15 residues long. This CDR3 reads CASSLAAGTAYEQYF. DNA of the CDR3: TGTGCCAGCAGCTTAGCAGCTGGGACAGCCTACGAGCAGTACTTC.

This clonotype was detected ten times or more. The gene calls are TRBV6-1 and TRBJ2-7; 10 nucleotides align to TRBD1. The trim removed 9 bases at V and 2 bases at J, leaving 4 bases unmatched. The CDR3 has 13 amino acids. Looked up from germline, CDR1 is MNHNS and CDR2 is SASEGT. The CDR3 reads CARAGTGAYEQYF. For the CDR3, the DNA is TGTGCCAGGGCCGGGACAGGGGCCTACGAGCAGTACTTC.

This clonotype has just a few counts. The rearrangement links TRBV7-2 to TRBJ2-1; D gene ambiguous. Trimming took 3 bases from V and 4 from J, leaving 7 bases between them. Germline loops: CDR1 SGHTA, CDR2 FQGNSA. The CDR3 spans 13 residues. The CDR3 is CASSLNTYNEQFF. The CDR3 nucleotides are TGTGCCAGCAGCTTGAATACGTACAATGAGCAGTTCTTC.

This clonotype was found a few times. The chain is built from TRBV20-1 and TRBJ2-1, with a tentative D call TRBD1 (6 bases). V was cut by 5 bases and J by 7 bases, with 6 bases left in between. This CDR3 region has 10 residues. In germline, CDR1 is DFQATT, CDR2 SNEGSKA (reference sequence). The CDR3 here is CSAQGNEQFF. CDR3 nucleotides: TGCAGTGCTCAGGGGAATGAGCAGTTCTTC.

This clonotype was counted a few times. The J gene is TRBJ2-3, the V gene TRBV19; possibly TRBD2 for D (5 bases). V dropped 0 bases and J dropped 2 bases, with 15 bases sitting between them. The germline V gene has CDR1 LNHDA and CDR2 SQIVND (reference sequence). The CDR3 length is 17 residues. This CDR3 reads CASSIDLGQDFTDTQYF. CDR3 nucleotide sequence: TGTGCCAGTAGTATAGATCTTGGGCAGGACTTCACAGATACGCAGTATTTT.

Concerning this clonotype: Its ends do not fully match the called genes, so a read error is possible. This chain connects TRBV14 to TRBJ2-5; possible D gene TRBD1, 6 bases. CDR1 is SGHDN, CDR2 FVKESK, per germline. This CDR3 spans 12 amino acids. The CDR3 DNA reads TGTGCCAGCAGCCTCGGGACATACTCCTTCCACTTC. Encoded protein: CASSLGTYSFHF.

The chain has TRBV7-8 and TRBJ2-7, with 9 bases that match TRBD1. From germline, CDR1 is SGHVS and CDR2 FQNEAQ. V lost 6 bases, J lost 6 bases, and 9 bases stayed unmatched. There are 14 residues in the CDR3. The CDR3 spells CASRAGQGFVEQYF. CDR3 in DNA: TGTGCCAGCAGGGCGGGACAGGGTTTTGTCGAGCAGTACTTC.

This clonotype showed up just a few times. The gene calls are TRBV7-9 and TRBJ2-1, with 10 bases matching TRBD2. Per the germline V gene, CDR1 is SEHNR and CDR2 is FQNEAQ (reference sequence). The CDR3 contains 14 residues. V shed 2 bases and J 5 bases; nucleotides not matched to a gene: 0. Here the CDR3 DNA reads TGTGCCAGCAGCTTAAGCGGGGGGGACAATGAGCAGTTCTTC. Translated: CASSLSGGDNEQFF.

This clonotype was picked up many times. The V call is TRBV4-2, the J call TRBJ2-6; D ambiguous. CDR1 LGHNA and CDR2 YNFKEQ come from the germline V gene. Trimming took 0 bases from V and 12 from J, leaving 6 bases between them. The CDR3 covers 12 residues. CDR3: CASSQDSGVLTF. The CDR3 DNA reads as TGTGCCAGCAGCCAAGATTCGGGCGTCCTGACTTTC.

In this sample, this clonotype turned up a few times. V gene TRBV27 combines with J gene TRBJ2-7; D possibly matches TRBD1 or TRBD2 (5 bases each). CDR1 MNHEY and CDR2 SMNVEV come from the germline V gene (reference sequence). This CDR3 spans 15 amino acids. V lost 2 bases, J lost 1 base, and 12 bases lay in between. The CDR3 loop is CASSLEGFGSYEQYF. CDR3 nucleotides: TGTGCCAGCAGTTTAGAGGGGTTCGGATCCTACGAGCAGTACTTC.

This clonotype was counted a few times. The genes are TRBV7-9 and TRBJ1-2; weak D call: TRBD1 (6 bases). The germline V gene has CDR1 SEHNR and CDR2 FQNEAQ (reference sequence). V was cut by 1 base and J by 7 bases, with 13 bases left in between. The CDR3 runs to 14 residues. The DNA for the CDR3 is TGTGCCAGCAGCTTAGAGGGGGATGCGTTTGGCTACACCTTC. It is translated as CASSLEGDAFGYTF.

The chain combines TRBV12-3 or TRBV12-4 with TRBJ1-1; 11 bases match TRBD1. V trimming: 5 bases; J trimming: 6 bases; junction bases outside the gene matches: 14. CDR3 size: 17 residues. The CDR3 DNA is TGTGCCAGCAGTCCCGGGACAGGGGGTACCGGGAGTGCTGAAGCTTTCTTT. Translated, it gives CASSPGTGGTGSAEAFF.